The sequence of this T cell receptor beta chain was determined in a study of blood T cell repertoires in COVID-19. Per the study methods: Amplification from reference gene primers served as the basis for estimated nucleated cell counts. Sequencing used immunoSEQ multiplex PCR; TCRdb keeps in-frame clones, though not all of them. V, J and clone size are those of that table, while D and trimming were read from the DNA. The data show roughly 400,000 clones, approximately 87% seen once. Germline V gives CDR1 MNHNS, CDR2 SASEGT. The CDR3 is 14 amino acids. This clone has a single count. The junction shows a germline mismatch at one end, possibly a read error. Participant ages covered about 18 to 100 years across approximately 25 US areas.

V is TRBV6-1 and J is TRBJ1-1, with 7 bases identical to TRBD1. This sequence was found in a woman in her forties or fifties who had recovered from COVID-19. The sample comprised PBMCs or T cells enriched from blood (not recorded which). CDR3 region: CASSEGTANTEAFF. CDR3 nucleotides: TGTGCCAGCAGCGAAGGGACAGCGAACACTGAAGCTTTCTTT.